These 9 T cell receptor beta chains came from one sample sequenced in a study of cytomegalovirus exposure and HLA in healthy donors. This PCR relied on a set of 60 Vbeta primers and 13 Jbeta primers. Profiling relied on immunoSEQ multiplex PCR, and the TCRdb table lists in-frame clones only, not all of them. Among approximately 160,000 clones listed, 65% to 80% were seen once. Sequenced sample: PBMCs. The receptors shown here come from a woman aged 25 to 39 in good health and CMV-seronegative.

Only a few counts were recorded for this clone. The chain combines TRBV5-8 with TRBJ1-2; 9 bases fit TRBD1. V lost 1 base and J lost 7; bases outside the gene matches: 8. This CDR3 comprises 15 residues. Germline CDR1 and CDR2: SGHTS and YDEGEE. CDR3 nucleotide sequence: TGTGCCAGCAGCTTGCCTCAGGGACAGGGTTTTGGCTACACCTTC. Translating gives CASSLPQGQGFGYTF.

V gene TRBV6-5 combines with J gene TRBJ2-7; tentative D call: TRBD2 (5 bases). The V gene's germline CDR1 is MNHEY and CDR2 SVGAGI. Trimming pared 6 bases from V and 2 bases from J, leaving 17 bases between. CDR3 length: 15 amino acids. In DNA, the CDR3 is TGTGCCAGCAGCCCTTTACTAGACTTTACCTACGAGCAGTACTTC. Translated: CASSPLLDFTYEQYF.

V gene TRBV30 combines with J gene TRBJ1-2; the D is unclear. Trimming shortened V by 3 bases and J by 5 bases, and 16 bases separated the two germline ends. The CDR3 has 14 residues. Germline V CDR1 and CDR2: GTSNPN, SVGIG (reference sequence). The CDR3 bases are TGTGCCTGGAGCTCTGATGGCCTGATGTATGGCTACACCTTC. Translation: CAWSSDGLMYGYTF.

Concerning this clone: The sample contains more than one DNA sequence encoding this CDR3. V and J are TRBV7-3 and TRBJ1-1; no firm D call. Germline-derived CDR1 and CDR2 are SGHTA and FQGTGA. V lost 3 bases and J 1 base, leaving 9 bases between the germline ends. The CDR3 totals 14 residues. The CDR3 is CASSLGGPNTEAFF. The DNA of the CDR3 is TGTGCCAGCAGCTTGGGAGGCCCGAACACTGAAGCTTTCTTT.

The chain employs TRBV7-2 and TRBJ2-1; 7 bases fit TRBD1. The CDR3 sequence is 15 residues long. V lost 5 bases and J lost 2; bases outside the gene matches: 6. Germline V lookup: CDR1 SGHTA, CDR2 FQGNSA. The CDR3 region has the DNA TGTGCCAGCAGCATAACGACAGGGACCTACAATGAGCAGTTCTTC. Translated, it gives CASSITTGTYNEQFF. The full variable domain, its missing parts supplied by reference TRBV7-2 and TRBJ2-1, is GAGVSQSPSNKVTEKGKDVELRCDPISGHTALYWYRQSLGQGLEFLIYFQGNSAPDKSGLPSDRFSAERTGGSVSTLTIQRTQQEDSAVYLCASSITTGTYNEQFFGPGTRLTVL.

The rearrangement joins TRBV9 to TRBJ2-1, with 8 nucleotides matching TRBD2. Unmatched junction bases numbered 3, after V lost 0 bases and J lost 4 bases. CDR3 length: 15 residues. CDR1 is SGDLS, CDR2 YYNGEE, per germline. The CDR3 sequence is CASSVAGGVYNEQFF. As DNA, the CDR3 is TGTGCCAGCAGCGTAGCCGGGGGGGTATACAATGAGCAGTTCTTC.

V usage is TRBV11-3 and J usage is TRBJ2-3; 10 bases fit TRBD2. V trimming: 0 bases; J trimming: 0 bases; junction bases outside the gene matches: 3. Germline values: CDR1 SGHNT, CDR2 YENEEA. CDR3 length: 17 amino acids. This CDR3 is CASSLEGLAVSTDTQYF. The DNA of the CDR3 is TGTGCCAGCAGCTTAGAAGGACTAGCGGTCAGCACAGATACGCAGTATTTT.

The chain recombines TRBV6-6 with TRBJ1-1, with D maybe TRBD1 (6 bases). V was trimmed by 8 bases and J by 1 base, leaving 8 bases between them. The CDR3 consists of 12 residues. Germline values: CDR1 MNHNY, CDR2 SVGAGI (reference sequence). The CDR3 bases are TGTGCCAGCGGCAGGGGGAACACTGAAGCTTTCTTT. Residues: CASGRGNTEAFF.

The chain couples TRBV6-5 to TRBJ1-1; D is unclear. Trimming pared 6 bases from V and 4 bases from J, leaving 18 bases between. Germline CDR1 MNHEY, CDR2 SVGAGI. The CDR3 runs to 15 residues. CDR3 sequence (DNA): TGTGCCAGCAGCTTCGAAGCCCTCCCGGGCACTGAAGCTTTCTTT. Residues: CASSFEALPGTEAFF.